These T cell receptor beta chains were read from a single sample in a study of beta chain bispecific antibodies for T cell cancers. Antigens of these TCRs are unknown. TCRdb ran MiXCR on the 5' RACE reads and lists one entry per CDR3 protein. The top ten clones hold around 7% of a sample with approximately 15,000 distinct CDR3 sequences, 2.1% of them seen once. Sequenced input: healthy donor T cells cultured with leukemia cells. The receptors were sampled from a human donor in good health. Some clones in this sample may be carry-over from other donors' samples. The CDR3 runs from the conserved cysteine through the conserved F or W. A D gene is named only where the DNA matches it firmly. Clone size is given as once, few or many counts, or a class when the clone is expanded.

j_call: TRBJ1-2; d_call: NA; clone_size: many; v_call: TRBV10-3; cdr3_nt: TGTGCCATCAGTGAGTCGCTCGGACACCCCCGTGGCTACACCTTC; cdr3_aa: CAISESLGHPRGYTF
j_call: TRBJ2-7; d_call: NA; clone_size: many; v_call: TRBV6-2/TRBV6-3; cdr3_nt: TGTGCCAGCAGTTACAACCTGGGGGAACGGTACGAGCAGTACTTC; cdr3_aa: CASSYNLGERYEQYF
j_call: TRBJ2-3; d_call: TRBD2; clone_size: many; v_call: TRBV11-2; cdr3_nt: TGTGCCAGCAGCTTAGATTGGGCGGGGGTGTACACAGATACGCAGTATTTT; cdr3_aa: CASSLDWAGVYTDTQYF
j_call: TRBJ2-7; d_call: NA; clone_size: many; v_call: TRBV12-3/TRBV12-4; cdr3_nt: TGTGCCAGCAGCGAAATCTTTTCACTTACAGGGTACGAGCAGTACTTC; cdr3_aa: CASSEIFSLTGYEQYF
j_call: TRBJ2-1; d_call: NA; clone_size: medium-sized; v_call: TRBV30; cdr3_nt: TGTGCCTGGAGACCCGATTTGGATGAGCAGTTCTTC; cdr3_aa: CAWRPDLDEQFF
j_call: TRBJ2-1; d_call: TRBD2; clone_size: many; v_call: TRBV20-1; cdr3_nt: TGCAGTGCTAGACTCGGGACTAGCGGGGGGGGAGCCTACAATGAGCAGTTCTTC; cdr3_aa: CSARLGTSGGGAYNEQFF
j_call: TRBJ2-1; d_call: NA; clone_size: many; v_call: TRBV10-3; cdr3_nt: TGTGCCTCCCGGGAGAGCTCCTACAATGAGCAGTTCTTC; cdr3_aa: CASRESSYNEQFF
j_call: TRBJ1-1; d_call: NA; clone_size: many; v_call: TRBV6-4; cdr3_nt: TGTGCCAGCAGTGAGGCGGGGGGAGGTACTGAAGCTTTCTTT; cdr3_aa: CASSEAGGGTEAFF
j_call: TRBJ2-4; d_call: TRBD1; clone_size: many; v_call: TRBV27; cdr3_nt: TGTGCCAGCAGTGACAGGGGGCAAGGAAACATTCAGTACTTC; cdr3_aa: CASSDRGQGNIQYF
j_call: TRBJ2-7; d_call: NA; clone_size: many; v_call: TRBV7-9; cdr3_nt: TGTGCCAGCAGCTCCCCAGGATACGAGCAGTACTTC; cdr3_aa: CASSSPGYEQYF
j_call: TRBJ2-2; d_call: NA; clone_size: many; v_call: TRBV29-1; cdr3_nt: TGCAGCGTTGGTCCGGTCGTTGGCACCGGGGAGCTGTTTTTT; cdr3_aa: CSVGPVVGTGELFF